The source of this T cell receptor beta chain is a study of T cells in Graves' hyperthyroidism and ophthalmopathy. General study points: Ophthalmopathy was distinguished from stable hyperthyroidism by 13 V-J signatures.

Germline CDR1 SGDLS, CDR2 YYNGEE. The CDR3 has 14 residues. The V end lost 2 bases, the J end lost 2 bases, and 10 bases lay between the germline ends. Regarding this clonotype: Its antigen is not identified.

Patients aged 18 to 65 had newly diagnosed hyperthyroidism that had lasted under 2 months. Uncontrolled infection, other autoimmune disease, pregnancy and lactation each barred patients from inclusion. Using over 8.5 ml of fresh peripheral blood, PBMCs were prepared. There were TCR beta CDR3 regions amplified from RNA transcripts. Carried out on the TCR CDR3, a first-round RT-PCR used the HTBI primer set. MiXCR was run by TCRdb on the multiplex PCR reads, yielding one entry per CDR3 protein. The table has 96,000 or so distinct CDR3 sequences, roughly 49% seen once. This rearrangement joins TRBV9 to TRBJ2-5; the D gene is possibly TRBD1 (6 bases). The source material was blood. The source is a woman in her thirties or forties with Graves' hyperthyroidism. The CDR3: CASSVRGDQETQYF. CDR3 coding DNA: TGTGCCAGCAGCGTCAGGGGAGATCAAGAGACCCAGTACTTC.